This note documents a single T cell receptor beta chain sequence. Its antigen is unidentified. Between the trimmed V and J ends, which lost 3 bases and 1 base, there was a span of 14 bases. The germline CDR1 and CDR2 sequences are SGHRS and YFSETQ. This CDR3 region has 15 residues. The entry originates in a study of response to subunit inactivated influenza vaccine. Study conclusions and caveats: Authors suggested seasonal influenza vaccinations each recruit few new T cells.

TCRdb re-analysed the RT-PCR reads in MiXCR, keeping a single row per CDR3 protein. The sample has about 170,000 distinct CDR3 sequences, around 12% seen once. This sample was shared with a second study, whose subject was T cells expressing NK-cell markers. That publication notes: The TCR beta cDNA came from 5'RACE template switching with UMIs. The CD3+CD56-NKG2C+ fraction of a handful of donors was also led by these clonotypes. Nothing established the HCMV specificity of expanded NKG2C+ T cell clones.

The chain is built from TRBV5-1 and TRBJ2-7, with D tentatively TRBD1 or TRBD2 (6 bases each). Specimen: CD8+ T cells sorted from PBMCs, collected roughly 12 days after vaccination. The clonotype comes from a man aged 50-60 years who received an inactivated influenza vaccine. The CDR3 reads CASSSSQGRSYEQYF. The CDR3 bases are TGCGCCAGCAGCTCATCGCAGGGGAGGTCCTACGAGCAGTACTTC.